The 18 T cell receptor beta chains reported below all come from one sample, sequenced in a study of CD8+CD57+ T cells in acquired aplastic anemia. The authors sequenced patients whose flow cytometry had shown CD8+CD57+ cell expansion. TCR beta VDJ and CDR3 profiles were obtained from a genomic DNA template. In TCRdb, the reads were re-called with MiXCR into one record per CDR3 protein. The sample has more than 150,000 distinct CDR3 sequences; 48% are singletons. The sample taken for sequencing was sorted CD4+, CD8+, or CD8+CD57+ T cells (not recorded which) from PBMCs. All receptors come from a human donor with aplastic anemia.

CDR3: CASSVSGHKKETQYF. CDR3 coding DNA: TGTGCCAGCAGTGTGTCGGGACATAAAAAAGAGACCCAGTACTTC. The chain joins TRBV25-1 to TRBJ2-5; D is possibly TRBD1 (6 bases). V lost 4 bases and J lost 3, with 15 bases in between. Germline CDR1 reads MGHDK; CDR2 reads SYGVNS. The CDR3 sequence is 15 residues long.

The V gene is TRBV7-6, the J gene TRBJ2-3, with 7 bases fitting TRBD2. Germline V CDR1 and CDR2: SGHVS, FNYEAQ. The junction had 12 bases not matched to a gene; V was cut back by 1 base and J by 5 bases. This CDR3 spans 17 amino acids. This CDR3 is CASSLGSGVDGGDTQYF. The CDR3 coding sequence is TGTGCCAGCAGCTTAGGGAGCGGGGTGGATGGGGGAGATACGCAGTATTTT.

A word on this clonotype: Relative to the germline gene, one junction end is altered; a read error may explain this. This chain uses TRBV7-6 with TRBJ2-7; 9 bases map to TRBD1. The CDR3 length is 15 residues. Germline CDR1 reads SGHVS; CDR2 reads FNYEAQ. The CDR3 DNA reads TGCGCCAGCAGCTTGGCTCCCGGGACAGGGAACGAGCAGTACTTC. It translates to CASSLAPGTGNEQYF. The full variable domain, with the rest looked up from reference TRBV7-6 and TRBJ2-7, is GAGVSQSPRYKVTKRGQDVALRCDPISGHVSLYWYRQALGQGPEFLTYFNYEAQQDKSGLPNDRFSAERPEGSISTLTIQRTEQRDSAMYRCASSLAPGTGNEQYFGPGTRLTVT.

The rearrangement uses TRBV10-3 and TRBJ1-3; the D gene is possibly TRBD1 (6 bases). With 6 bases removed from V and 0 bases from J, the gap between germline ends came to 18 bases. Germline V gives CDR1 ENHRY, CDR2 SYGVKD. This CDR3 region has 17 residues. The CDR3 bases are TGTGCCATCAGCGATCCGGGACATTCGAGCTCTGGAAACACCATATATTTT. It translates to CAISDPGHSSSGNTIYF.

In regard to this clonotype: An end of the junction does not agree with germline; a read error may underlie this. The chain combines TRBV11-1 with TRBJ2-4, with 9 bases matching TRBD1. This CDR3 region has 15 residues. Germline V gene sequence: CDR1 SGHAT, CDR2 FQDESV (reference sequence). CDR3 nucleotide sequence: TGTGCCGGCAGCCCTACAGGGGGCGTCGGGAACATTCAGTACTTC. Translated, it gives CAGSPTGGVGNIQYF.

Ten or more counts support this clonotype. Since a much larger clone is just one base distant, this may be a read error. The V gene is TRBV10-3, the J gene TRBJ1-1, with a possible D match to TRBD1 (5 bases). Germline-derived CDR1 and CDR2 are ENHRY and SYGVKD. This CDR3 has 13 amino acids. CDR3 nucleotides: TGTGCCATCAGTGCTGGGGGAAACACTGAAGCTTCCTTT. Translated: CAISAGGNTEASF.

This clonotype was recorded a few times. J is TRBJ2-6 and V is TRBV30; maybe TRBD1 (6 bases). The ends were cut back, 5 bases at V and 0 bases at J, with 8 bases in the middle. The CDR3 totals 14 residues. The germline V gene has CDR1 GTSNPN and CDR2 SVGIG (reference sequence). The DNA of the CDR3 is TGTGCCTGGGGGGGCCACTCTGGGGCCAACGTCCTGACTTTC. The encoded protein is CAWGGHSGANVLTF. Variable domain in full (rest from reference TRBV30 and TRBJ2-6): SQTIHQWPATLVQPVGSPLSLECTVEGTSNPNLYWYRQAAGRGLQLLFYSVGIGQISSEVPQNLSASRPQDRQFILSSKKLLLSDSGFYLCAWGGHSGANVLTFGAGSRLTVL.

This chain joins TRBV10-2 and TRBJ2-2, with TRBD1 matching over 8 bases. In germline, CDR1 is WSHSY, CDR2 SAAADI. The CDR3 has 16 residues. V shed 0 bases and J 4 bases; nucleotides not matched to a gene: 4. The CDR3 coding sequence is TGCGCCAGCAGTGAGTCGGAGGACAGGGTCACCGGGGAGCTGTTTTTT. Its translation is CASSESEDRVTGELFF.

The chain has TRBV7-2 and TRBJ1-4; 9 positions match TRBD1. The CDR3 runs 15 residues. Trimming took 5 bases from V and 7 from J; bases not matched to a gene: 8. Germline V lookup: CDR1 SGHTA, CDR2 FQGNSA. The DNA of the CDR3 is TGTGCCAGCAGCCACTGGGACAGGGTGGTTGAAAAACTGTTTTTT. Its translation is CASSHWDRVVEKLFF.

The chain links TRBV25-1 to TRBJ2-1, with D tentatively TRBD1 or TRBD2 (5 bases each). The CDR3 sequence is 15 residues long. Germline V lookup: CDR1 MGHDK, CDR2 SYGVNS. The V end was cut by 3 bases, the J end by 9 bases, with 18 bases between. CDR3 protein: CASSDPGRLSGEQFF. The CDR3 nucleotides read TGTGCCAGCAGTGATCCGGGACGCCTTTCCGGTGAGCAGTTCTTC.

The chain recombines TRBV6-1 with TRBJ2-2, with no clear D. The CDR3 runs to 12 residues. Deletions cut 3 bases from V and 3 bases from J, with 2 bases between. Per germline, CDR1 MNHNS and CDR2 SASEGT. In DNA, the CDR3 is TGTGCCAGCAGTGACTACACCGGGGAGCTGTTTTTT. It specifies CASSDYTGELFF.

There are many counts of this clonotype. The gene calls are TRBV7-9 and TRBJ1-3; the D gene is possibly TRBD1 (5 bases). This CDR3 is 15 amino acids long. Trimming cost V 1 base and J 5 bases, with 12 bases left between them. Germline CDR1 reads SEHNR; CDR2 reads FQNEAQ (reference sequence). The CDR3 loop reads CASSLVGSGRNTIYF. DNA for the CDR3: TGTGCCAGCAGCTTAGTAGGGTCAGGGAGAAACACCATATATTTT. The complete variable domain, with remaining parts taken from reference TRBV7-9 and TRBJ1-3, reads DTGVSQNPRHKITKRGQNVTFRCDPISEHNRLYWYRQTLGQGPEFLTYFQNEAQLEKSRLLSDRFSAERPKGSFSTLEIQRTEQGDSAMYLCASSLVGSGRNTIYFGEGSWLTVV.

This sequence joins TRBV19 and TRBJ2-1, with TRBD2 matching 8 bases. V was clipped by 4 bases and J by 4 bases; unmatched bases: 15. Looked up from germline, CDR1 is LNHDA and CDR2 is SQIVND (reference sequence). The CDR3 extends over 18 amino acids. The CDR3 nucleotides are TGTGCCAGTAGTACCTCAATACTGGCGGGAGGCCTATACAATGAGCAGTTCTTC. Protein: CASSTSILAGGLYNEQFF.

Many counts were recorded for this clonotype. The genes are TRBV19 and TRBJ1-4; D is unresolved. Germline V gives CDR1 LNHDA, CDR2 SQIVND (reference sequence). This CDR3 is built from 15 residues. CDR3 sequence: CVPLPVFKWQNQLFF. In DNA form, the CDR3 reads TGTGTACCACTTCCAGTATTTAAGTGGCAGAACCAACTGTTTTTT.

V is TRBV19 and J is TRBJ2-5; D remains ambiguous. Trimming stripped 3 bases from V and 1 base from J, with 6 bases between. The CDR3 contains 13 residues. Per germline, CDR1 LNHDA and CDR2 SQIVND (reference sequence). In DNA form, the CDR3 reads TGTGCCAGTAGTATGGTTACCCAAGAGACCCAGTACTTC. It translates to CASSMVTQETQYF. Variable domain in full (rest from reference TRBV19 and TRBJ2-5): DGGITQSPKYLFRKEGQNVTLSCEQNLNHDAMYWYRQDPGQGLRLIYYSQIVNDFQKGDIAEGYSVSREKKESFPLTVTSAQKNPTAFYLCASSMVTQETQYFGPGTRLLVL.

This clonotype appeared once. CDR3 DNA: TGCAGTGCTAGAGATCCCCGGGGGACACGTGAGCAGTTCTTC. Encoded protein: CSARDPRGTREQFF. The V call is TRBV20-1, the J call TRBJ2-1; D could derive from TRBD1 or TRBD2 (6 bases each). The germline gives CDR1 DFQATT, CDR2 SNEGSKA (reference sequence). V lost 0 bases to trimming and J lost 9 bases, with 15 bases between them. The CDR3 loop spans 14 amino acids.

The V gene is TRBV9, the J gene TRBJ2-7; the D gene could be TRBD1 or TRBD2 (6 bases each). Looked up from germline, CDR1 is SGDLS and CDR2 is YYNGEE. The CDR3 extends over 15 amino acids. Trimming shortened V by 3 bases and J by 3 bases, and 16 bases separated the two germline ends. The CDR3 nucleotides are TGTGCCAGCAGCGCCTCTCCGGGGGCAGGCTACGAGCAGTACTTC. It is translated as CASSASPGAGYEQYF.

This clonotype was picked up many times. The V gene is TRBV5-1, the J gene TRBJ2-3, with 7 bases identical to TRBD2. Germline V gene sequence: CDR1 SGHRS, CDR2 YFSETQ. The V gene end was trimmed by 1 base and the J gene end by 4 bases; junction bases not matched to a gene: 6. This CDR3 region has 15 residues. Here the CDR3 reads CASSLWEGDSDTQYF. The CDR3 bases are TGCGCCAGCAGCTTGTGGGAGGGAGATTCAGATACGCAGTATTTT. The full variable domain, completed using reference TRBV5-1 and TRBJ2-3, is KAGVTQTPRYLIKTRGQQVTLSCSPISGHRSVSWYQQTPGQGLQFLFEYFSETQRNKGNFPGRFSGRQFSNSRSEMNVSTLELGDSALYLCASSLWEGDSDTQYFGPGTRLTVL.